A selection of T cell receptor beta chains follows, all from one sample in a study of T cell repertoires in cytomegalovirus infection. These TCRs are of unknown antigen specificity. Via MiXCR, TCRdb re-called the reads, giving one row per CDR3 protein. The repertoire holds 300,000 or so distinct CDR3 sequences, with just under 25% as singletons. Here the sequenced sample was cultured PBMCs, taken from culture after CMV antigen stimulation. These receptors were collected from a human donor in good health (CMV status not recorded). Some clones in this sample may be carry-over from other donors' samples. CDR3s include the opening cysteine and the closing phenylalanine or tryptophan. Each record gives: CDR3 DNA, CDR3 protein, J gene, clone size, V gene, D gene. A D gene is named only where the DNA matches it firmly. Only part of the rows carry a size: once, few, many, or a class if the clone is expanded.

cdr3_nt: TGTGCCAGCAGTTCTCCCCTACGGGACTCTCGGAACCAGTATTTT
cdr3_aa: CASSSPLRDSRNQYF
j_call: TRBJ2-3
clone_size: -
v_call: TRBV28
d_call: -

cdr3_nt: TGTGCCAGCAGTCTCCGACAGGGGCCGACTAGACCCCAAGAGACCCAGTACTTC
cdr3_aa: CASSLRQGPTRPQETQYF
j_call: TRBJ2-5
clone_size: -
v_call: TRBV27
d_call: TRBD1

cdr3_nt: TGTGCCACCAAGACAGTCTCGGATAATTCACCCCTCCACTTT
cdr3_aa: CATKTVSDNSPLHF
j_call: TRBJ1-6
clone_size: few
v_call: TRBV6-5
d_call: -

cdr3_nt: TGTGCCAGCAGCTTAGGGGGGCCACTAGCGGGAGCTTGGAATGAGCAGTTCTTC
cdr3_aa: CASSLGGPLAGAWNEQFF
j_call: TRBJ2-1
clone_size: many
v_call: TRBV7-6
d_call: TRBD2

cdr3_nt: TGTGCCAGCAGTTTCGGGGCCGCCGTCTATGGCTACACCTTC
cdr3_aa: CASSFGAAVYGYTF
j_call: TRBJ1-2
clone_size: many
v_call: TRBV12-3/TRBV12-4
d_call: -

cdr3_nt: TGTGCCAGCAGATTCCCAGCGGGCTCTGGGGCCAACGTCCTGACTTTC
cdr3_aa: CASRFPAGSGANVLTF
j_call: TRBJ2-6
clone_size: many
v_call: TRBV12-3/TRBV12-4
d_call: -

cdr3_nt: TGTGCCAGCAGCCGAAACACAGATACGCAGTATTTT
cdr3_aa: CASSRNTDTQYF
j_call: TRBJ2-3
clone_size: many
v_call: TRBV7-9
d_call: -

cdr3_nt: TGTGCCAGCAGCCCTACAAACAGGAACACCGGGGAGCTGTTTTTT
cdr3_aa: CASSPTNRNTGELFF
j_call: TRBJ2-2
clone_size: many
v_call: TRBV7-2
d_call: -

cdr3_nt: TGTGCCAGCAGTCAAAGGCCCGAAACAGATACGCAGTATTTT
cdr3_aa: CASSQRPETDTQYF
j_call: TRBJ2-3
clone_size: -
v_call: TRBV12-3/TRBV12-4
d_call: -

cdr3_nt: TGTGCCAGCAGTTACGTTCCTAGCGGATCCTACAATGAGCAGTTCTTC
cdr3_aa: CASSYVPSGSYNEQFF
j_call: TRBJ2-1
clone_size: few
v_call: TRBV6-8
d_call: TRBD2

cdr3_nt: TGTGCCAGCAGCTTAATGAGTGGGCGGGGAGCCTACGAGCAGTACTTC
cdr3_aa: CASSLMSGRGAYEQYF
j_call: TRBJ2-7
clone_size: many
v_call: TRBV7-2
d_call: -

cdr3_nt: TGTGCCAGCAGCTTAGCGGGGGGGATAGCTGAAGCTTTCTTT
cdr3_aa: CASSLAGGIAEAFF
j_call: TRBJ1-1
clone_size: few
v_call: TRBV7-8
d_call: -

cdr3_nt: TGTGCCAGCTCACCAATCACTGCTACTTCCTACAATGAGCAGTTCTTC
cdr3_aa: CASSPITATSYNEQFF
j_call: TRBJ2-1
clone_size: -
v_call: TRBV18
d_call: -

cdr3_nt: TGTGCCAGCAGCTTACAAAAGAACACTGAAGCTTTCTTT
cdr3_aa: CASSLQKNTEAFF
j_call: TRBJ1-1
clone_size: many
v_call: TRBV7-2
d_call: -

cdr3_nt: TGTGCCAGTAGTAGGGTCGCGGGAGGCTACACCTTC
cdr3_aa: CASSRVAGGYTF
j_call: TRBJ1-2
clone_size: few
v_call: TRBV19
d_call: -

cdr3_nt: TGTGCCAGCGGGGCAATTAGGACAGGGGGCGTTCTAAAGGCGTCCTACAATGAGCAGTTCTTC
cdr3_aa: CASGAIRTGGVLKASYNEQFF
j_call: TRBJ2-1
clone_size: few
v_call: TRBV6-2/TRBV6-3
d_call: TRBD1

cdr3_nt: TGTGCCAGCGACCTTCGGGGTACAGACAGGGCTCTGCAGTATTTT
cdr3_aa: CASDLRGTDRALQYF
j_call: TRBJ2-3
clone_size: many
v_call: TRBV7-2
d_call: TRBD1

cdr3_nt: TGTGCCAGCAGCCCTTGGACTAGCGGGAGTGTCACCTACAATGAGCAGTTCTTC
cdr3_aa: CASSPWTSGSVTYNEQFF
j_call: TRBJ2-1
clone_size: few
v_call: TRBV5-8
d_call: TRBD2

cdr3_nt: TGCGCCAGCAGCCCCTGGACGGGGATGGGGACTGAAGCTTTCTTT
cdr3_aa: CASSPWTGMGTEAFF
j_call: TRBJ1-1
clone_size: few
v_call: TRBV5-1
d_call: -

cdr3_nt: TGTGCCAGCAGCTTGGACTGGAACAATGAGCAGTTCTTC
cdr3_aa: CASSLDWNNEQFF
j_call: TRBJ2-1
clone_size: few
v_call: TRBV7-9
d_call: -

cdr3_nt: TGTGCCAGCAGCTTACCCCTAGCGGGTCTCTCCTACGAGCAGTACTTC
cdr3_aa: CASSLPLAGLSYEQYF
j_call: TRBJ2-7
clone_size: many
v_call: TRBV7-8
d_call: TRBD2

cdr3_nt: TGTGCCAGCAGCTATCAATACAAGGGACAGGGAGGATACAATGAGCAGTTCTTC
cdr3_aa: CASSYQYKGQGGYNEQFF
j_call: TRBJ2-1
clone_size: many
v_call: TRBV7-8
d_call: TRBD1

cdr3_nt: TGTGCCAGCCTTTCGGGAGCTGGCACAGATACGCAGTATTTT
cdr3_aa: CASLSGAGTDTQYF
j_call: TRBJ2-3
clone_size: many
v_call: TRBV7-2
d_call: -

cdr3_nt: TGTGCCAGCAGCTCCCATGTAGCGGGAATACCAAATCTAGCCAAAAACATTCAGTACTTC
cdr3_aa: CASSSHVAGIPNLAKNIQYF
j_call: TRBJ2-4
clone_size: many
v_call: TRBV7-2
d_call: TRBD2

cdr3_nt: TGCAGTGCTAGGTTTTCCAAGCTTTCCTCCTACAATGAGCAGTTCTTC
cdr3_aa: CSARFSKLSSYNEQFF
j_call: TRBJ2-1
clone_size: few
v_call: TRBV20-1
d_call: -

cdr3_nt: TGTGCCAGCAGTCCCCCCAGTGGGGCCTCCTACAATGAGCAGTTCTTC
cdr3_aa: CASSPPSGASYNEQFF
j_call: TRBJ2-1
clone_size: -
v_call: TRBV12-3/TRBV12-4
d_call: -

cdr3_nt: TGCGCCAGCAGCTTGACAAATCCAATTGGAGAGACCCAGTACTTC
cdr3_aa: CASSLTNPIGETQYF
j_call: TRBJ2-5
clone_size: -
v_call: TRBV5-1
d_call: -

cdr3_nt: TGTGCCAGCAGTCTCAGCCTAGCGGACGGGGAGCTGTTTTTT
cdr3_aa: CASSLSLADGELFF
j_call: TRBJ2-2
clone_size: -
v_call: TRBV28
d_call: TRBD2

cdr3_nt: TGTGCCAGCAGTCTCCCACGTGGGCTAGCGGGAGCGCGCTCCTACAATGAGCAGTTCTTC
cdr3_aa: CASSLPRGLAGARSYNEQFF
j_call: TRBJ2-1
clone_size: many
v_call: TRBV6-2/TRBV6-3
d_call: TRBD2

cdr3_nt: TGTGCCAGCAGCTTAACCCCCCCTGCGGGAGGTGTGCCAGATACGCAGTATTTT
cdr3_aa: CASSLTPPAGGVPDTQYF
j_call: TRBJ2-3
clone_size: few
v_call: TRBV7-8
d_call: TRBD2

cdr3_nt: TGTGCCAGCAGCTTTGCAGGAGGGTTGGATGGCTACACCTTC
cdr3_aa: CASSFAGGLDGYTF
j_call: TRBJ1-2
clone_size: many
v_call: TRBV7-6
d_call: -

cdr3_nt: TGTGCCAGTAGTATAACGGGAGCCTTCCAAGAGACCCAGTACTTC
cdr3_aa: CASSITGAFQETQYF
j_call: TRBJ2-5
clone_size: -
v_call: TRBV19
d_call: -

cdr3_nt: TGTGCCTGGAGTGTCCTAACCGGCATTGGCTACACCTTC
cdr3_aa: CAWSVLTGIGYTF
j_call: TRBJ1-2
clone_size: -
v_call: TRBV30
d_call: -

cdr3_nt: TGTGCCTGGAAATCCGGGACCCTAGCGGGGAATGAGCAGTTCTTC
cdr3_aa: CAWKSGTLAGNEQFF
j_call: TRBJ2-1
clone_size: -
v_call: TRBV30
d_call: TRBD2

cdr3_nt: TGTGCCAGCAGTCCCCCCACTAGCGGGAGCCGCGAGCAGTACTTC
cdr3_aa: CASSPPTSGSREQYF
j_call: TRBJ2-7
clone_size: -
v_call: TRBV28
d_call: TRBD2

cdr3_nt: TGCGCCAGCAGCCAAGCGGTCGTGGACAGGGGATCCTATAATTCACCCCTCCACTTT
cdr3_aa: CASSQAVVDRGSYNSPLHF
j_call: TRBJ1-6
clone_size: -
v_call: TRBV4-3
d_call: TRBD1

cdr3_nt: TGTGCCAGCAGCTACCAGGAATTGAACACTGAAGCTTTCTTT
cdr3_aa: CASSYQELNTEAFF
j_call: TRBJ1-1
clone_size: -
v_call: TRBV6-8
d_call: -